This T cell receptor beta chain was found in a study of response to subunit inactivated influenza vaccine. Findings and caveats of the study: There was a suggestion from the authors that each seasonal influenza vaccination recruits few new T cells.

This clonotype was detected many times. Its antigen is still unknown. TCRdb reprocessed the RT-PCR reads with MiXCR, giving one entry per CDR3 protein. The sample holds some 800,000 distinct CDR3 sequences, about 20% seen once. CDR3 length equals 15 residues. CDR1 SGHDT and CDR2 YYEEEE come from the germline V gene. V lost 2 bases to trimming and J lost 6 bases, with 15 bases between them. The clonotype comes from a man aged 45 to 65 who received an inactivated influenza vaccine. The chain carries TRBV5-6 and TRBJ2-1; D may be TRBD2 (6 bases). The specimen comprised PBMCs from blood, sampled 5 to 6 days after vaccination. CDR3 bases: TGTGCCAGCAGCTTCAGGCTAGCGAAACCCAATGAGCAGTTCTTC. Protein sequence: CASSFRLAKPNEQFF. Full variable domain (remainder filled in from reference TRBV5-6 and TRBJ2-1): DAGVTQSPTHLIKTRGQQVTLRCSPKSGHDTVSWYQQALGQGPQFIFQYYEEEERQRGNFPDRFSGHQFPNYSSELNVNALLLGDSALYLCASSFRLAKPNEQFFGPGTRLTVL.